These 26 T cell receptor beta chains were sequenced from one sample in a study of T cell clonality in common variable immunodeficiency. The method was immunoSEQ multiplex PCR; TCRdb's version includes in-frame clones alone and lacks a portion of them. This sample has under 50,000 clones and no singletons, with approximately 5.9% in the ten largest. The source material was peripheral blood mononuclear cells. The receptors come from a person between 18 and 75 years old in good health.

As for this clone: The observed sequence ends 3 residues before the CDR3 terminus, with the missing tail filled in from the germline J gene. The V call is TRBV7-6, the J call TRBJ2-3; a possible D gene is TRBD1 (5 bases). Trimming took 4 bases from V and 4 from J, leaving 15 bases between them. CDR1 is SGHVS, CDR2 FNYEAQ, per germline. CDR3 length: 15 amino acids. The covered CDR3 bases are TGTGCCAGCAGCTGGGGCCTCAAAGCATCAGATACG. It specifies CASSWGLKASDT. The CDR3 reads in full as CASSWGLKASDTQYF.

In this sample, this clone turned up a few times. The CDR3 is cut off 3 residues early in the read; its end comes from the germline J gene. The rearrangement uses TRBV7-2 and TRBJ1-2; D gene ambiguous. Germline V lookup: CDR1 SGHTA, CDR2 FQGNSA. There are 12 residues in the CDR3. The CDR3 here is CASSLITYDYTF. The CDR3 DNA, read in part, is TGTGCCAGCAGCCTCATCACCTACGAC.

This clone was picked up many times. The CDR3 sequence is CASSLRTANTGELFF. Partial CDR3 DNA: TGTGCCAGCAGCTTAAGGACAGCCAACACCGGGGAG. The rearrangement joins TRBV7-2 to TRBJ2-2, with D possibly TRBD1 on 6 matching bases. The CDR3 goes on 3 residues after the read ends, and that part is filled in from the germline J gene. V lost 2 bases and J 2 bases, leaving 9 bases between the germline ends. The CDR3 totals 15 residues. Looked up from germline, CDR1 is SGHTA and CDR2 is FQGNSA. The entire variable domain, with the rest obtained from reference TRBV7-2 and TRBJ2-2, is as follows: GAGVSQSPSNKVTEKGKDVELRCDPISGHTALYWYRQSLGQGLEFLIYFQGNSAPDKSGLPSDRFSAERTGGSVSTLTIQRTQQEDSAVYLCASSLRTANTGELFFGEGSRLTVL.

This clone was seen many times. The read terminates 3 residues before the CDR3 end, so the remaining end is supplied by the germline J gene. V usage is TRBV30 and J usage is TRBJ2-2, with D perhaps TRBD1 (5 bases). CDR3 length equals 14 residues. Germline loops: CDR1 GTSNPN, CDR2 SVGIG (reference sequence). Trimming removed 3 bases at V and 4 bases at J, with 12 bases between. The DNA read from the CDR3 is TGTGCCTGGAGGGCAGGACACATCACCGGGGAG. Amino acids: CAWRAGHITGE. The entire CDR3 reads CAWRAGHITGELFF.

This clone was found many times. CDR3 sequence reads: CASSFSGQNNSPLHF. CDR3 bases read: TGTGCCAGCAGCTTTTCGGGACAAAATAATTCACCC. The V call is TRBV7-2, the J call TRBJ1-6; possible D gene TRBD1, 6 bases. With the read ending 3 residues before the CDR3 end, the germline J gene is used to fill in that end. The CDR3 runs to 15 residues. Germline V gene lookup returns CDR1 SGHTA and CDR2 FQGNSA. Deletions cut 3 bases from V and 5 bases from J, with 11 bases between.

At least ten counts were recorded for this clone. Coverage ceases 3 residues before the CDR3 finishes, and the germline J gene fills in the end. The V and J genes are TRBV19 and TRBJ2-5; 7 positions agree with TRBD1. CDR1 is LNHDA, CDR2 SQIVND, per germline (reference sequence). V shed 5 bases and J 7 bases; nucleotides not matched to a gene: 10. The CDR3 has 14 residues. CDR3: CASSSPGQVLTQYF. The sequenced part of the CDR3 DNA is TGTGCCAGTAGTTCCCCCGGACAGGTGTTGACC.

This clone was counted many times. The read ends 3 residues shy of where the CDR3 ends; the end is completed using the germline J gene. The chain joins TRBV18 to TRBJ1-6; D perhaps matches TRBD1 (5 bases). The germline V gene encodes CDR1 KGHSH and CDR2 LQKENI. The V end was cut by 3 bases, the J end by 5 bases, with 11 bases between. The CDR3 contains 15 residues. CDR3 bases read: TGTGCCAGCTCACCGGGGCTGGTGGATAATTCACCC. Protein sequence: CASSPGLVDNSP. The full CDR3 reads CASSPGLVDNSPLHF.

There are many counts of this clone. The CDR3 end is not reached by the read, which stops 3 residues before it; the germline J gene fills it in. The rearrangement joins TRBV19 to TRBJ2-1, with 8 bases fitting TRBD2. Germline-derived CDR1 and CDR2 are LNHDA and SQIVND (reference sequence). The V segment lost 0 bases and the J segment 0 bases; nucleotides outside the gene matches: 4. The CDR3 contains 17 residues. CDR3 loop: CASSIDRAGGSYNEQFF. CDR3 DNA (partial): TGTGCCAGTAGTATAGATCGTGCGGGGGGCTCCTACAATGAG.

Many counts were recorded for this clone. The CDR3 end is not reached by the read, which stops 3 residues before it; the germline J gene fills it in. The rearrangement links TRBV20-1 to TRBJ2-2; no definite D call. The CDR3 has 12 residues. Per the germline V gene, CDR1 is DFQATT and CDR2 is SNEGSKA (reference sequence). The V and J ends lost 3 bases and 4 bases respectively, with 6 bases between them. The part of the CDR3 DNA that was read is TGCAGTGCTAGTGCCGGCACCGGGGAG. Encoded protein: CSASAGTGE. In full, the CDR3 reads CSASAGTGELFF.

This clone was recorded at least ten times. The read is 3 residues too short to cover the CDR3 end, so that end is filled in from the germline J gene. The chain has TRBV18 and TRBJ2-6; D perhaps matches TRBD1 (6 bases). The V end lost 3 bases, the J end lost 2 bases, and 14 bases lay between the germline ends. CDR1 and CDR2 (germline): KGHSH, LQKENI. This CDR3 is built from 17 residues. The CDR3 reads CASSPRTEVPGANVLTF. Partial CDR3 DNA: TGTGCCAGCTCACCGCGGACAGAAGTCCCTGGGGCCAACGTC.

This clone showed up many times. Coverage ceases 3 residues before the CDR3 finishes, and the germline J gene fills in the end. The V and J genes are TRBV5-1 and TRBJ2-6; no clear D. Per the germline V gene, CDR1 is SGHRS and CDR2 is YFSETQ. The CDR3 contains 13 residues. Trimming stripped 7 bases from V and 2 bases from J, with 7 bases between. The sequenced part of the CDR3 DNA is TGCGCCAGCTCCCTAACTGGGGCCAACGTC. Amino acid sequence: CASSLTGANV. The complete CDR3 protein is CASSLTGANVLTF.

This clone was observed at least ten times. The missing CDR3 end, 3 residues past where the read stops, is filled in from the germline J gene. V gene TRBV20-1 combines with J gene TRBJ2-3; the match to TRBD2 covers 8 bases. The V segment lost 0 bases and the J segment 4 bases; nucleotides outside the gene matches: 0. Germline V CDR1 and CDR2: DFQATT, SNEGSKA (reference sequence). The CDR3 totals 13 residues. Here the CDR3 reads CSARERGADTQYF. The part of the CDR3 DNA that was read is TGCAGTGCTAGAGAGCGGGGGGCAGATACG.

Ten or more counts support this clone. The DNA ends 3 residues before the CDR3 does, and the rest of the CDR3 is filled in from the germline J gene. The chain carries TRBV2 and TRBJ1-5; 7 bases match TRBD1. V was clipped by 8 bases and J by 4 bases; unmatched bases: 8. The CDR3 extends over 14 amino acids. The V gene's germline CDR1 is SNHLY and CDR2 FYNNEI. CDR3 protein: CASGRAGGNQPQHF. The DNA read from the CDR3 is TGTGCCAGCGGCCGGGCAGGGGGTAATCAGCCC.

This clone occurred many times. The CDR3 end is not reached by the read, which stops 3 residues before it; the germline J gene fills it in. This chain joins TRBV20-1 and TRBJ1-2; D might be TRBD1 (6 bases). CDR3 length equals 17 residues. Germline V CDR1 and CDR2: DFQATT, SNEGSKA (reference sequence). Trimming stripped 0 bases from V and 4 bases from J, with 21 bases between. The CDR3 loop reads CSARDRGQGMLGYGYTF. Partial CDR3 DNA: TGCAGTGCTAGAGATCGGGGCCAGGGGATGCTTGGCTATGGC.

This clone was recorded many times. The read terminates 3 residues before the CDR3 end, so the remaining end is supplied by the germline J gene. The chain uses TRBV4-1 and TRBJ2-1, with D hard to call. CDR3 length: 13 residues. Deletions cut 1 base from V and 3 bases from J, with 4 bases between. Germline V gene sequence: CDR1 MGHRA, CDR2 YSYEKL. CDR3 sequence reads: CASSQGYYNEQFF. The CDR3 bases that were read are TGCGCCAGCAGCCAAGGTTACTACAATGAG.

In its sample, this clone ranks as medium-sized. Partial CDR3 DNA: TGCAGTGCTAGAGTTTCAGGGCCCAGCACAGATACG. Its translation is CSARVSGPSTDT. The whole CDR3 protein is CSARVSGPSTDTQYF. This rearrangement joins TRBV20-1 to TRBJ2-3; D is possibly TRBD1 (5 bases). The sequenced fragment ends 3 residues before the CDR3 boundary, so the rest is inferred from the germline J gene. The CDR3 is made up of 15 amino acids. Germline V gives CDR1 DFQATT, CDR2 SNEGSKA (reference sequence). Trimming removed 1 base at V and 0 bases at J, with 11 bases between.

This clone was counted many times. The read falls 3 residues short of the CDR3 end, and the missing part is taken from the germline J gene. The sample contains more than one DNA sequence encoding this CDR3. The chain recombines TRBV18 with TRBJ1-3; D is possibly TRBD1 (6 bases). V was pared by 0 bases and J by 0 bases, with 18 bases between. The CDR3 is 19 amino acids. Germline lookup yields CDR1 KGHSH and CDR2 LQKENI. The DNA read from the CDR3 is TGTGCCAGCTCACCACCTACAGGGTTCGACATTTTCTCTGGAAACACC. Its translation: CASSPPTGFDIFSGNT. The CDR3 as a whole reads CASSPPTGFDIFSGNTIYF.

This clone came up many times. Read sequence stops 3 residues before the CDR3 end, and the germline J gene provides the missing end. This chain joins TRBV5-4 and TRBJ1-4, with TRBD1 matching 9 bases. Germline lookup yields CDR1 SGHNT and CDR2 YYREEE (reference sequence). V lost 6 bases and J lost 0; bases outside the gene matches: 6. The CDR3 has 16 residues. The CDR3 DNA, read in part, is TGTGCCAGCAACGCGGACAGGGGAACAACTAATGAAAAA. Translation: CASNADRGTTNEK. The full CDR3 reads CASNADRGTTNEKLFF. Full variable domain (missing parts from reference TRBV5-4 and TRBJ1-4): ETGVTQSPTHLIKTRGQQVTLRCSSQSGHNTVSWYQQALGQGPQFIFQYYREEENGRGNFPPRFSGLQFPNYSSELNVNALELDDSALYLCASNADRGTTNEKLFFGSGTQLSVL.

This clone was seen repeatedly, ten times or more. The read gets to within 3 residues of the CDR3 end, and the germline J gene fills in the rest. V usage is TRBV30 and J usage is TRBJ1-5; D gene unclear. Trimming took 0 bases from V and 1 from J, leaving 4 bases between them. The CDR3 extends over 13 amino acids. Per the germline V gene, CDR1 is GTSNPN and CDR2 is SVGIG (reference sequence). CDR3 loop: CAWSVSSNQPQHF. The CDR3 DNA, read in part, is TGTGCCTGGAGTGTATCGAGCAATCAGCCC.

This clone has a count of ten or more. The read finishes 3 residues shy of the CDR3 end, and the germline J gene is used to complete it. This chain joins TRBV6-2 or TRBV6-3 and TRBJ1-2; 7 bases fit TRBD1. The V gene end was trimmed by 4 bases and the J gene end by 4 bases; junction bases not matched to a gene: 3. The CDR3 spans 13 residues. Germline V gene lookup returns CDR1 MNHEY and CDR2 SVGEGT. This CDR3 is CASSSRQGYGYTF. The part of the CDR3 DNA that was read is TGTGCCAGCAGTTCGAGACAGGGCTATGGC.

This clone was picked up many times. The CDR3 protein is CASSGWGGDFGPGTQYF. The CDR3 DNA, read in part, is TGTGCCAGCAGCGGATGGGGAGGGGACTTCGGTCCGGGGACC. The chain has TRBV9 and TRBJ2-5; 7 positions match TRBD2. The read finishes 3 residues shy of the CDR3 end, and the germline J gene is used to complete it. Germline V lookup: CDR1 SGDLS, CDR2 YYNGEE. The CDR3 sequence is 17 residues long. V was clipped by 3 bases and J by 7 bases; unmatched bases: 18.

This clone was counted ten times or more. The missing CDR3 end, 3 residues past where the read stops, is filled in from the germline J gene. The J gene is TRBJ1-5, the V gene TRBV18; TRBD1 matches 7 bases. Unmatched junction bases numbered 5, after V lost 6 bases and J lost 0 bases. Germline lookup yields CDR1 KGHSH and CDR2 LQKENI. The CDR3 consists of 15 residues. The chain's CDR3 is CASSQGVGSNQPQHF. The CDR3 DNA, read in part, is TGTGCCAGCTCTCAGGGGGTGGGTAGCAATCAGCCC.

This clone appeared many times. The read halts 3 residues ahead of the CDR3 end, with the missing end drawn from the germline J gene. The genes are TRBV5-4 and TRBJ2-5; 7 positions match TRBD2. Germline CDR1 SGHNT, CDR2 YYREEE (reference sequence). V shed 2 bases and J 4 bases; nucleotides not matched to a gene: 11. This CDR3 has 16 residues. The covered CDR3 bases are TGTGCCAGCAGCTTCGGCCTCACTAGGGAGGGAGAGACC. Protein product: CASSFGLTREGET. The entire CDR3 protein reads CASSFGLTREGETQYF. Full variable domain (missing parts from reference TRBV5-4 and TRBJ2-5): ETGVTQSPTHLIKTRGQQVTLRCSSQSGHNTVSWYQQALGQGPQFIFQYYREEENGRGNFPPRFSGLQFPNYSSELNVNALELDDSALYLCASSFGLTREGETQYFGPGTRLLVL.

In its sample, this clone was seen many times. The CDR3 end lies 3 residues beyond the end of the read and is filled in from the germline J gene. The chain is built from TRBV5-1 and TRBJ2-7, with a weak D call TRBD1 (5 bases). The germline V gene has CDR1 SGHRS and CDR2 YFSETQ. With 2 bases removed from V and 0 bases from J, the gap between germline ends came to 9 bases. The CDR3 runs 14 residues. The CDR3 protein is CASSFRTNSYEQYF. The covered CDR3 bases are TGCGCCAGCAGCTTCAGGACAAACTCCTACGAG.

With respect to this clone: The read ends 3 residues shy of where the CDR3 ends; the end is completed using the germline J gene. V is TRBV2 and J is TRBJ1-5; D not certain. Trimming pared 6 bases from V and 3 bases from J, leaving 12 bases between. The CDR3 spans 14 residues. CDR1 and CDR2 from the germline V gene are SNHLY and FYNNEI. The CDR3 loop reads CASRLDRHNQPQHF. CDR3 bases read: TGTGCCAGCAGACTCGACCGACACAATCAGCCC. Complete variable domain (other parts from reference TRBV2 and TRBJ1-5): EPEVTQTPSHQVTQMGQEVILRCVPISNHLYFYWYRQILGQKVEFLVSFYNNEISEKSEIFDDQFSVERPDGSNFTLKIRSTKLEDSAMYFCASRLDRHNQPQHFGDGTRLSIL.

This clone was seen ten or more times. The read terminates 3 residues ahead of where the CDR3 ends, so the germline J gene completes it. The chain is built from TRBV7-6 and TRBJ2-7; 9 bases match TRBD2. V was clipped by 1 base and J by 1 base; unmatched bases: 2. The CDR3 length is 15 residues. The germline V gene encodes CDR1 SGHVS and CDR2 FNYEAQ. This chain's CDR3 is CASSLGLAASYEQYF. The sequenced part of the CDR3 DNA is TGTGCCAGCAGCTTAGGACTAGCGGCATCCTACGAG. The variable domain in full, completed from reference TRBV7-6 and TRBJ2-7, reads GAGVSQSPRYKVTKRGQDVALRCDPISGHVSLYWYRQALGQGPEFLTYFNYEAQQDKSGLPNDRFSAERPEGSISTLTIQRTEQRDSAMYRCASSLGLAASYEQYFGPGTRLTVT.